The 28 T cell receptor beta chains below all came from one sample that was sequenced in a study of blood T cell repertoires in COVID-19. The assay was immunoSEQ multiplex PCR, and TCRdb's table has in-frame clones only and misses some. The repertoire holds about 280,000 clones, with roughly 87% as singletons. Sequencing was done on a sample of peripheral blood. These receptors came from a human donor in a cohort sampled during active COVID-19.

The chain combines TRBV15 with TRBJ2-1; the match to TRBD2 covers 13 bases. The CDR3 runs to 18 residues. Germline loops: CDR1 LNHNV, CDR2 YYDKDF (reference sequence). With 0 bases clipped from V and 10 bases from J, the junction kept 12 bases outside the gene matches. CDR3: CATSRDLSRTSGGREQFF. The CDR3 coding sequence is TGTGCCACCAGCAGAGATCTCTCTCGGACTAGCGGGGGAAGGGAGCAGTTCTTC. Full variable domain (outside the CDR3, taken from reference TRBV15 and TRBJ2-1): DAMVIQNPRYQVTQFGKPVTLSCSQTLNHNVMYWYQQKSSQAPKLLFHYYDKDFNNEADTPDNFQSRRPNTSFCFLDIRSPGLGDTAMYLCATSRDLSRTSGGREQFFGPGTRLTVL.

This clone was seen only a few times. The CDR3 spells CATSRALPTSGMAYEQYF. DNA for the CDR3: TGTGCCACCAGCAGAGCGCTTCCCACTAGCGGGATGGCCTACGAGCAGTACTTC. The J gene is TRBJ2-7, the V gene TRBV15, with 10 nucleotides matching TRBD2. Germline V gene lookup returns CDR1 LNHNV and CDR2 YYDKDF (reference sequence). J lost 2 bases, V lost 1 base, and 11 bases had no gene match. The CDR3 loop spans 18 amino acids.

The chain uses TRBV9 and TRBJ1-6; D is uncertain. Germline CDR1 and CDR2: SGDLS and YYNGEE. The CDR3 runs to 16 residues. V lost 4 bases to trimming and J lost 0 bases, with 11 bases between them. CDR3 amino acids: CASSLEGASYNSPLHF. The CDR3 nucleotides read TGTGCCAGCAGCCTCGAGGGTGCCTCCTATAATTCACCCCTCCACTTT. The variable domain in full, with the rest retrieved from reference TRBV9 and TRBJ1-6, is DSGVTQTPKHLITATGQRVTLRCSPRSGDLSVYWYQQSLDQGLQFLIQYYNGEERAKGNILERFSAQQFPDLHSELNLSSLELGDSALYFCASSLEGASYNSPLHFGNGTRLTVT.

The sample holds one count of this clone. The gene calls are TRBV9 and TRBJ2-1, with TRBD2 matching 7 bases. V was pared by 0 bases and J by 6 bases, with 6 bases of the junction left unmatched. There are 15 residues in the CDR3. Germline values: CDR1 SGDLS, CDR2 YYNGEE. The CDR3, as DNA: TGTGCCAGCAGCGTAGGCGGGGAGGGCCCCAATGAGCAGTTCTTC. This sequence encodes CASSVGGEGPNEQFF.

This chain's CDR3 is CASSSVPGRPTDTQYF. As DNA, the CDR3 is TGTGCCAGCAGCTCCGTCCCAGGGCGGCCCACAGATACGCAGTATTTT. V gene TRBV5-4 combines with J gene TRBJ2-3; D is perhaps TRBD1 (5 bases). This CDR3 contains 16 residues. Germline CDR1 reads SGHNT; CDR2 reads YYREEE (reference sequence). V lost 3 bases, J lost 2 bases, and 16 bases lay in between.

The chain employs TRBV4-3 and TRBJ2-1; TRBD1 agrees at 11 bases. CDR1 and CDR2 from the germline V gene are LGHNA and YSLEER. The CDR3 totals 19 residues. Trimming removed 1 base from V and 8 bases from J; junction bases left unmatched: 16. The CDR3 sequence is CASSQGRWDWDRGSDEQFF. The DNA for the CDR3 is TGCGCCAGCAGCCAAGGAAGGTGGGACTGGGACAGGGGGTCAGATGAGCAGTTCTTC.

This clone was seen more than once but under ten times. The chain carries TRBV5-6 and TRBJ1-2, with no clear D. The CDR3 has 13 residues. Germline V CDR1 and CDR2: SGHDT, YYEEEE. V was trimmed by 0 bases and J by 0 bases, leaving 3 bases between them. The CDR3 DNA reads TGTGCCAGCAGCTTGGACACTAACTATGGCTACACCTTC. Amino acid sequence: CASSLDTNYGYTF. The full variable domain, its missing parts supplied by reference TRBV5-6 and TRBJ1-2, is DAGVTQSPTHLIKTRGQQVTLRCSPKSGHDTVSWYQQALGQGPQFIFQYYEEEERQRGNFPDRFSGHQFPNYSSELNVNALLLGDSALYLCASSLDTNYGYTFGSGTRLTVV.

Here the CDR3 DNA reads TGCGCCAGTAGCAGGATAGCGGCTTACAATGAGCAGTTCTTC. Its protein is CASSRIAAYNEQFF. V is TRBV5-1 and J is TRBJ2-1; a possible D gene is TRBD2 (6 bases). CDR1 is SGHRS, CDR2 YFSETQ, per germline. There are 14 residues in the CDR3. V gave up 8 bases and J gave up 4 bases, with 16 bases separating them.

The gene calls are TRBV6-6 and TRBJ2-1; tentative D call: TRBD2 (6 bases). Per the germline V gene, CDR1 is MNHNY and CDR2 is SVGAGI (reference sequence). Trimming removed 2 bases from V and 3 bases from J, with 11 bases in between. The CDR3 loop spans 15 amino acids. The CDR3 DNA follows: TGTGCCAGCAGTTACGAACCGGGACTCTACAATGAGCAGTTCTTC. It encodes CASSYEPGLYNEQFF.

The chain recombines TRBV6-6 with TRBJ2-7, with 8 bases fitting TRBD1. CDR3 size: 15 residues. J gave up 5 bases and V 3 bases, and 9 bases lay outside the gene matches. Germline CDR1 and CDR2: MNHNY and SVGAGI (reference sequence). For the CDR3, the DNA is TGTGCCAGCAGTTATTATGGACAGGGTTATCACGAGCAGTACTTC. Its protein is CASSYYGQGYHEQYF.

The chain is built from TRBV7-2 and TRBJ2-1; a possible D gene is TRBD1 (5 bases). The CDR3 spans 13 residues. Germline values: CDR1 SGHTA, CDR2 FQGNSA. The V end was cut by 5 bases, the J end by 4 bases, with 9 bases between. This CDR3 reads CASSTQGYNEQFF. The CDR3 DNA reads as TGTGCCAGCAGCACCCAGGGTTACAATGAGCAGTTCTTC.

CDR3 nucleotides: TGTGCCAGCGAGACAGGGCCCTACGAGCAGTACTTC. Encoded protein: CASETGPYEQYF. The chain combines TRBV2 with TRBJ2-7, with TRBD1 matching over 7 bases. After removal of 8 bases from V and 2 bases from J, the junction contained 3 bases not matched to a gene. The germline gives CDR1 SNHLY, CDR2 FYNNEI. The CDR3 is 12 residues long. The entire variable domain, with the rest obtained from reference TRBV2 and TRBJ2-7, is as follows: EPEVTQTPSHQVTQMGQEVILRCVPISNHLYFYWYRQILGQKVEFLVSFYNNEISEKSEIFDDQFSVERPDGSNFTLKIRSTKLEDSAMYFCASETGPYEQYFGPGTRLTVT.

The chain uses TRBV7-9 and TRBJ2-1; 7 nucleotides align to TRBD1. The germline V gene has CDR1 SEHNR and CDR2 FQNEAQ (reference sequence). The CDR3 spans 13 residues. Trimming took 4 bases from V and 14 from J; bases not matched to a gene: 11. The CDR3: CASSSRDSPAEFF. CDR3 DNA sequence: TGTGCCAGCAGCTCCCGGGACAGCCCAGCGGAGTTCTTC.

The chain carries TRBV20-1 and TRBJ1-1, with 7 bases that match TRBD1. CDR1 and CDR2 (germline): DFQATT, SNEGSKA (reference sequence). The CDR3 runs to 11 residues. Losses at the gene ends were 6 bases for V and 7 bases for J; bases not matched to a gene: 5. As DNA, the CDR3 is TGCAGTGCGATAGGGACAGTTGAAGCTTTCTTT. It yields the protein CSAIGTVEAFF.

This clone showed up just a few times. The gene calls are TRBV19 and TRBJ1-5; D not resolved. CDR1 is LNHDA and CDR2 is SQIVND in the germline V gene (reference sequence). This CDR3 spans 14 amino acids. V gave up 5 bases and J gave up 5 bases, with 13 bases separating them. The CDR3 bases are TGTGCCAGTAGTCCTCAGTGGGAGGATCAGCCCCAGCATTTT. Translation: CASSPQWEDQPQHF. Together with reference TRBV19 and TRBJ1-5, the CDR3 gives the full variable domain: DGGITQSPKYLFRKEGQNVTLSCEQNLNHDAMYWYRQDPGQGLRLIYYSQIVNDFQKGDIAEGYSVSREKKESFPLTVTSAQKNPTAFYLCASSPQWEDQPQHFGDGTRLSIL.

Comments on this clone: Other DNA sequences within the sample encode an identical CDR3. Written as DNA, the CDR3 is TGTGCCTGGAGTTTACTAAATGAGCAGTTCTTC. Its protein product is CAWSLLNEQFF. J is TRBJ2-1 and V is TRBV30, with D hard to call. This CDR3 is 11 amino acids long. V lost 2 bases and J lost 7, with 6 bases in between. The V gene's germline CDR1 is GTSNPN and CDR2 SVGIG (reference sequence).

The chain combines TRBV7-2 with TRBJ2-3; the D is unclear. Germline V gene data show CDR1 as SGHTA and CDR2 as FQGNSA. CDR3 size: 12 residues. V was trimmed by 8 bases and J by 2 bases, leaving 8 bases between them. CDR3 residues: CASGPYTDTQYF. The CDR3 nucleotides are TGTGCCAGCGGGCCGTACACAGATACGCAGTATTTT.

The chain is built from TRBV7-3 and TRBJ2-1, with D perhaps matching TRBD1 (5 bases). Germline V gene sequence: CDR1 SGHTA, CDR2 FQGTGA. The CDR3 length is 13 residues. V dropped 3 bases and J dropped 6 bases, with 9 bases sitting between them. This chain's CDR3 is CASSLSQGNEQFF. DNA of the CDR3: TGTGCCAGCAGCTTGAGTCAGGGCAATGAGCAGTTCTTC.

The chain couples TRBV27 to TRBJ2-3, with 7 bases aligning to TRBD2. Germline V gene sequence: CDR1 MNHEY, CDR2 SMNVEV (reference sequence). This CDR3 has 13 amino acids. The CDR3 loop is CAVGRERADTQYF. The CDR3 DNA reads as TGTGCTGTAGGGCGGGAGCGGGCAGATACGCAGTATTTT.

The chain couples TRBV4-1 to TRBJ2-2, with 8 bases lining up with TRBD1. The trim removed 1 base at V and 1 base at J, leaving 5 bases unmatched. CDR1 and CDR2 (germline): MGHRA, YSYEKL. This CDR3 region has 17 residues. The CDR3 sequence is CASSQGLDRVNTGELFF. The CDR3 region has the DNA TGCGCCAGCAGCCAAGGTCTGGACAGGGTGAACACCGGGGAGCTGTTTTTT.

The J gene is TRBJ2-4, the V gene TRBV28, with 7 bases matching TRBD1. The CDR3 is made up of 14 amino acids. V shed 5 bases and J 1 base; nucleotides not matched to a gene: 2. In germline, CDR1 is MDHEN, CDR2 SYDVKM. CDR3 sequence reads: CASSTTGAKNIQYF. CDR3 coding DNA: TGTGCCAGCAGTACGACAGGGGCCAAAAACATTCAGTACTTC.

This clone showed up just a few times. This chain links TRBV7-6 with TRBJ2-7; perhaps TRBD1 as D (6 bases). The germline V gene encodes CDR1 SGHVS and CDR2 FNYEAQ. The V gene lost 1 base and the J gene lost 0 bases, with 13 bases spanning the gap. CDR3 length: 16 residues. CDR3 in amino acids: CASSLGRGRSSYEQYF. The CDR3 nucleotides are TGTGCCAGCAGCTTAGGCAGGGGTCGGAGCTCCTACGAGCAGTACTTC.

This clone was recorded once. The chain has TRBV25-1 and TRBJ2-1, with 7 bases matching TRBD2. This CDR3 region has 13 residues. CDR1 and CDR2 (germline): MGHDK, SYGVNS. J gave up 6 bases and V 6 bases, and 5 bases lay outside the gene matches. CDR3 region: CASSGSGVNEQFF. In nucleotides, the CDR3 is TGTGCCAGCAGCGGGAGCGGGGTCAATGAGCAGTTCTTC.

The chain links TRBV2 to TRBJ1-5, with 8 bases matching TRBD1. The V and J ends lost 2 bases and 2 bases, in that order; junction bases with no gene match: 5. From germline, CDR1 is SNHLY and CDR2 FYNNEI. The CDR3 sequence is 16 residues long. Here the CDR3 DNA reads TGTGCCAGCAGTGAAATCAGGGGGCTACGCAATCAGCCCCAGCATTTT. This gives the protein CASSEIRGLRNQPQHF.

The sample holds one count of this clone. V and J are TRBV5-4 and TRBJ2-1, with TRBD2 matching over 7 bases. J lost 3 bases, V lost 0 bases, and 6 bases had no gene match. This CDR3 has 16 residues. CDR1 SGHNT and CDR2 YYREEE come from the germline V gene (reference sequence). The CDR3: CASSLAVASGYNEQFF. DNA for the CDR3: TGTGCCAGCAGCTTGGCCGTTGCTAGCGGCTACAATGAGCAGTTCTTC.

The CDR3 nucleotides are TGTGCCAGCAGCGTAAGCCCCATCTACAATGAGCAGTTCTTC. It encodes CASSVSPIYNEQFF. The chain combines TRBV9 with TRBJ2-1; D gene ambiguous. The CDR3 is made up of 14 amino acids. The ends were cut back, 1 base at V and 3 bases at J, with 8 bases in the middle. From germline, CDR1 is SGDLS and CDR2 YYNGEE.

The rearrangement joins TRBV20-1 to TRBJ2-1, with D perhaps TRBD2 (5 bases). Trimming left V 4 bases short and J 8 bases short, with 6 bases between. Per the germline V gene, CDR1 is DFQATT and CDR2 is SNEGSKA (reference sequence). The CDR3 runs to 10 residues. The CDR3 is CSAKRDEQFF. CDR3 coding DNA: TGCAGTGCTAAGAGGGATGAGCAGTTCTTC.

This clone was counted a single time. The chain combines TRBV6-2 or TRBV6-3 with TRBJ2-2; D perhaps matches TRBD2 (5 bases). CDR3 length equals 15 residues. V lost 5 bases to trimming and J lost 6 bases, with 16 bases between them. Looked up from germline, CDR1 is MNHEY and CDR2 is SVGEGT. CDR3 DNA sequence: TGTGCCAGCAGTCAAGACCATTTGCGGGCCGGGGAGCTGTTTTTT. This gives the protein CASSQDHLRAGELFF.